This TCR beta chain came from a study of cytotoxic CD8 clonotypes in ibrutinib-treated CLL. For this clone: Antigen specificity is unknown.

Genomic DNA (around 2 micrograms) was obtained from cryopreserved PBMCs for construction of TCR beta libraries. Findings and caveats of the study: Baseline levels of clonality went above those of age-matched healthy donors and moved with circulating CD8+ T-cell counts.

The intended depth for sequencing was 1 in 200,000 to 1 in 1 million T cells. Repertoires were generated with immunoSEQ multiplex PCR, while TCRdb's copy carries only in-frame clones and drops some. The top ten hold approximately 20% of the sample, which has 33,000 or so clones, 45% to 50% seen once. The ends lost 4 bases at V and 2 bases at J; junction bases unmatched: 3. The germline V gene encodes CDR1 SGHVS and CDR2 FNYEAQ. CDR3 length: 15 residues. The TCR originated in a human donor with chronic lymphocytic leukemia. The starting material was PBMCs, obtained before ibrutinib treatment. This chain links TRBV7-6 with TRBJ2-1, with 9 bases aligning to TRBD2. The CDR3 region is CASSSGLAAYNEQFF. The CDR3 nucleotides read TGTGCCAGCAGCTCGGGACTAGCCGCCTACAATGAGCAGTTCTTC. Supplemented by reference TRBV7-6 and TRBJ2-1, the full variable domain reads GAGVSQSPRYKVTKRGQDVALRCDPISGHVSLYWYRQALGQGPEFLTYFNYEAQQDKSGLPNDRFSAERPEGSISTLTIQRTEQRDSAMYRCASSSGLAAYNEQFFGPGTRLTVL.